This T cell receptor beta chain was sequenced during a study of T-cell memory formation after mild COVID-19. Study at large: The two donors had largely donor-specific TCR clusters.

Via MiXCR, TCRdb re-called the 5' RACE reads, giving one row per CDR3 protein. The sample includes a few hundred thousand distinct CDR3 sequences, roughly 22% of them seen just once. V lost 3 bases, J lost 6 bases, and 5 bases lay in between. This CDR3 comprises 11 residues. The germline V gene encodes CDR1 MNHNS and CDR2 SASEGT. Of note for this clonotype: Its specificity is unknown.

Study results and limitations: Contracting CD8+ clones were enriched in EMRA, CD4+ mainly in CM and EM.

The chain carries TRBV6-1 and TRBJ1-1; D remains ambiguous. The sequence was collected from an adult woman who had mild COVID-19 (a few samples of this study predate the infection). Cell type and time point are not known. Sample: PBMCs or a T cell subset sorted from them (not recorded which). The CDR3 loop reads CASSDRSEAFF. The CDR3 region has the DNA TGTGCCAGCAGTGACAGGTCTGAAGCTTTCTTT.